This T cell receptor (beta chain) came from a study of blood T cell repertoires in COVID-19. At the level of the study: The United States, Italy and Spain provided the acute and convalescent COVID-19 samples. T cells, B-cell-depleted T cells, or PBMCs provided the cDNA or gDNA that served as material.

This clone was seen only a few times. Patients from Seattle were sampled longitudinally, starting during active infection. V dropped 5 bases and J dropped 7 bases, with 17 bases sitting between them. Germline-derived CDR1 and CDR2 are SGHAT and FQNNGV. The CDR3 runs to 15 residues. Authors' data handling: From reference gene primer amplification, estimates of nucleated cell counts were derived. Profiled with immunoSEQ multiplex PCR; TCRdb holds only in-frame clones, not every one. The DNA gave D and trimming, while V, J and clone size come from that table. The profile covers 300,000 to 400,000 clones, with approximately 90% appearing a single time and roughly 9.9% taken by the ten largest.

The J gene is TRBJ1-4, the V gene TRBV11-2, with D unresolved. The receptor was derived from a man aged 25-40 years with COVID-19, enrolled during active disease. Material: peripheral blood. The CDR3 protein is CASSLGVARGEKLFF. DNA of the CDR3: TGTGCCAGCAGCCTCGGGGTGGCGCGGGGTGAAAAACTGTTTTTT.